The T cell receptor (beta chain) under discussion was sequenced for a study of low-dose radiotherapy and immunotherapy resistance in tumors. Overall study context: Fractions of 0.5 Gy went to Cohort 1 every 2 weeks, totaling 6.5 Gy.

This CDR3 has 13 amino acids. V trimming: 2 bases; J trimming: 7 bases; junction bases outside the gene matches: 3. Looked up from germline, CDR1 is GTSNPN and CDR2 is SVGIG (reference sequence). With TRAV- and TRBV-specific primers, first-strand cDNA was made, covering the alpha and beta chains. The authors ran around 22 PCR cycles to amplify TCRs with a constant-region primer and V-primer adapter. After the mRNA was isolated, it was amplified using in vitro transcription. Via MiXCR, TCRdb re-called the reads, giving one row per CDR3 protein. Among 54,000 or so distinct CDR3 sequences listed, approximately 25% were seen once. Time point specified: before trial treatment. Patients with advanced, tumor-infiltrating lymphocyte-negative solid tumors were eligible.

The J gene is TRBJ2-1, the V gene TRBV30, with 9 bases fitting TRBD2. The specimen comprised PBMCs, sampled before treatment. This receptor was identified in a male donor with prostate cancer. CDR3 in amino acids: CAWSRLAVNEQFF. CDR3 DNA sequence: TGTGCCTGGAGTAGACTAGCGGTGAATGAGCAGTTCTTC.